These T cell receptor beta chains were read from a single sample in a study of T cells in Graves' hyperthyroidism and ophthalmopathy. TCRdb redid the calling of the multiplex PCR reads with MiXCR, one entry per CDR3 protein. The sample has about 360,000 distinct CDR3 sequences; approximately 13% are singletons. Sequenced input: blood. These receptors were taken from a woman younger than 30 with Graves' hyperthyroidism. Each CDR3 is given with its conserved first and last residue. Each record gives: D gene, V gene, J gene, clone size, CDR3 DNA, CDR3 protein. The D gene is left open where the match is weak. Some rows have no size entry. The others give once, few or many, or a class for an expanded clone.

d_call: .
v_call: TRBV7-9
j_call: TRBJ2-4
clone_size: few
cdr3_nt: TGTGCCAGCAGCGGAAGGGACTCCAAAAACATTCAGTACTTC
cdr3_aa: CASSGRDSKNIQYF

d_call: TRBD1
v_call: TRBV7-9
j_call: TRBJ1-1
clone_size: many
cdr3_nt: TGTGCCAGCAGCCCGATGACAGGGGGCGGCACTGAAGCTTTCTTT
cdr3_aa: CASSPMTGGGTEAFF

d_call: TRBD2
v_call: TRBV15
j_call: TRBJ2-7
clone_size: many
cdr3_nt: TGTGCCACCAGCAGAGATACGCGGCTAGCGGGAGCCTACGAGCAGTACTTC
cdr3_aa: CATSRDTRLAGAYEQYF

d_call: .
v_call: TRBV19
j_call: TRBJ2-7
clone_size: .
cdr3_nt: TGTGCCAGTAGTATTTACCATTCCTACGAGCAGTACTTC
cdr3_aa: CASSIYHSYEQYF

d_call: .
v_call: TRBV11-2
j_call: TRBJ2-7
clone_size: many
cdr3_nt: TGTGCCAGCAGTAAGTCCGTCAAGGGTTCCTACGAGCAGTACTTC
cdr3_aa: CASSKSVKGSYEQYF

d_call: .
v_call: TRBV20-1
j_call: TRBJ2-2
clone_size: many
cdr3_nt: TGCAGTGCTCTCCCACTGGCAGGAGAGAACACCGGGGAGCTGTTTTTT
cdr3_aa: CSALPLAGENTGELFF

d_call: .
v_call: TRBV6-2/TRBV6-3
j_call: TRBJ2-1
clone_size: .
cdr3_nt: TGTGCCAGCAGTTCCCTAGGGGATCCCTACAATGAGCAGTTCTTC
cdr3_aa: CASSSLGDPYNEQFF

d_call: .
v_call: TRBV20-1
j_call: TRBJ2-7
clone_size: .
cdr3_nt: TGCAGTGCTAGTAGGGCTAGCCCTTGGGGCGAGCAGTACTTC
cdr3_aa: CSASRASPWGEQYF

d_call: TRBD2
v_call: TRBV5-1
j_call: TRBJ2-7
clone_size: many
cdr3_nt: TGCGCCAGCAGCCCCCAGGGTAGCGGGGCCGACTTCCGGCAGTACTTC
cdr3_aa: CASSPQGSGADFRQYF

d_call: .
v_call: TRBV11-2
j_call: TRBJ2-7
clone_size: many
cdr3_nt: TGTGCCAGCAGCTTGCTTCGAGCTCACAGCTCCTACGAGCAGTACTTC
cdr3_aa: CASSLLRAHSSYEQYF

d_call: .
v_call: TRBV15
j_call: TRBJ1-5
clone_size: many
cdr3_nt: TGTGCCACCAGCAGGGGACATGGTCAGCCCCAGCATTTT
cdr3_aa: CATSRGHGQPQHF

d_call: .
v_call: TRBV6-4
j_call: TRBJ2-3
clone_size: .
cdr3_nt: TGTGCCAGCAGTGACTCGGGGTCCCAGGGTGGGCAGTATTTT
cdr3_aa: CASSDSGSQGGQYF

d_call: TRBD1
v_call: TRBV25-1
j_call: TRBJ1-1
clone_size: many
cdr3_nt: TGTGCCAGCAGTGAGGGAACAGGGGCTGGTGGTGAAGCTTTCTTT
cdr3_aa: CASSEGTGAGGEAFF

d_call: .
v_call: TRBV2
j_call: TRBJ1-6
clone_size: .
cdr3_nt: TGTGCCAGCACCCCAGGGGAAAATTCACCCCTCCACTTT
cdr3_aa: CASTPGENSPLHF

d_call: .
v_call: TRBV6-1
j_call: TRBJ1-5
clone_size: .
cdr3_nt: TGTGCCAGCAGCCTAACTGATCAGCCCCAGCATTTT
cdr3_aa: CASSLTDQPQHF

d_call: TRBD2
v_call: TRBV12-3/TRBV12-4
j_call: TRBJ2-3
clone_size: .
cdr3_nt: TGTGCCAGCAGTTTTTTCCCTAGCGGGTCTCCTGATGATACGCAGTATTTT
cdr3_aa: CASSFFPSGSPDDTQYF

d_call: .
v_call: TRBV7-9
j_call: TRBJ2-7
clone_size: many
cdr3_nt: TGTGCCAGCAGCTTAGTTCCGGGATACGGGGAGCAGTACTTC
cdr3_aa: CASSLVPGYGEQYF

d_call: TRBD1
v_call: TRBV5-5
j_call: TRBJ2-1
clone_size: many
cdr3_nt: TGTGCCAGCAGCCGGTGGGACAGGGGCTACAATGAGCAGTTCTTC
cdr3_aa: CASSRWDRGYNEQFF

d_call: TRBD2
v_call: TRBV9
j_call: TRBJ2-1
clone_size: few
cdr3_nt: TGTGCCAGCAGCGTTAGCGGGAGCTCCTACAATGAGCAGTTCTTC
cdr3_aa: CASSVSGSSYNEQFF

d_call: TRBD2
v_call: TRBV20-1
j_call: TRBJ2-1
clone_size: few
cdr3_nt: TGCAGTGCACCCGAGGCAAGCGGGAGACTTTACAATGAGCAGTTCTTC
cdr3_aa: CSAPEASGRLYNEQFF

d_call: TRBD2
v_call: TRBV7-2
j_call: TRBJ2-7
clone_size: .
cdr3_nt: TGTGCCAGCACCCCCGGGGGACTAGCGGGGGAGAGCTCCTACGAGCAGTACTTC
cdr3_aa: CASTPGGLAGESSYEQYF

d_call: TRBD1
v_call: TRBV9
j_call: TRBJ2-2
clone_size: few
cdr3_nt: TGTGCCAGCAGCCCCCCGGGACAGGCTCGCGGGGAGCTGTTTTTT
cdr3_aa: CASSPPGQARGELFF

d_call: TRBD1
v_call: TRBV7-6
j_call: TRBJ1-2
clone_size: many
cdr3_nt: TGTGCCAGCAGCTTATCCCGACAGGGAGATGGCTACACCTTC
cdr3_aa: CASSLSRQGDGYTF

d_call: TRBD1
v_call: TRBV12-3/TRBV12-4
j_call: TRBJ2-5
clone_size: many
cdr3_nt: TGTGCCAGCAGTTTAACACTGCAGGGGGCGCGGGAGACCCAGTACTTC
cdr3_aa: CASSLTLQGARETQYF

d_call: .
v_call: TRBV12-3/TRBV12-4
j_call: TRBJ1-5
clone_size: many
cdr3_nt: TGTGCCAGCAGTTTTATCCTGCATGGCAATCAGCCCCAGCATTTT
cdr3_aa: CASSFILHGNQPQHF

d_call: TRBD2
v_call: TRBV7-2
j_call: TRBJ2-1
clone_size: .
cdr3_nt: TGTGCCAGCAGCTTCACGGGGGGGCGGGGCAATGAGCAGTTCTTC
cdr3_aa: CASSFTGGRGNEQFF

d_call: TRBD1
v_call: TRBV3-1
j_call: TRBJ2-1
clone_size: many
cdr3_nt: TGTGCCAGCAGCGGGACAGGGGGCCTTCATGAGCAGTTCTTC
cdr3_aa: CASSGTGGLHEQFF

d_call: .
v_call: TRBV19
j_call: TRBJ1-5
clone_size: many
cdr3_nt: TGTGCCAGTAGTATGGCTTTTGGGAACAATCAGCCCCAGCATTTT
cdr3_aa: CASSMAFGNNQPQHF

d_call: .
v_call: TRBV19
j_call: TRBJ2-5
clone_size: many
cdr3_nt: TGTGCCAGTAGTATCGGGGGGCTTCGGAACCAAGAGACCCAGTACTTC
cdr3_aa: CASSIGGLRNQETQYF

d_call: TRBD1
v_call: TRBV5-1
j_call: TRBJ2-1
clone_size: many
cdr3_nt: TGCGCCAGCAGCTTGCACTCCCGACAGGGTGAGCAGTTCTTC
cdr3_aa: CASSLHSRQGEQFF

d_call: TRBD2
v_call: TRBV27
j_call: TRBJ2-5
clone_size: many
cdr3_nt: TGTGCCAACACCCCCCCCCCGACTAGCGGGACAGAGACCCAGTACTTC
cdr3_aa: CANTPPPTSGTETQYF

d_call: .
v_call: TRBV6-1
j_call: TRBJ1-4
clone_size: .
cdr3_nt: TGTGCCAGTTCAGCCAGCCGAAATGAAAAACTGTTTTTT
cdr3_aa: CASSASRNEKLFF

d_call: .
v_call: TRBV27
j_call: TRBJ1-5
clone_size: .
cdr3_nt: TGTGCCAGCAGTTTTGGGCCCGATCAGCCCCAGCATTTT
cdr3_aa: CASSFGPDQPQHF

d_call: TRBD1
v_call: TRBV27
j_call: TRBJ1-6
clone_size: many
cdr3_nt: TGTGCCAGCAGTGCAGGGGGTTATCGGTCACCCCTCCACTTT
cdr3_aa: CASSAGGYRSPLHF

d_call: .
v_call: TRBV5-1
j_call: TRBJ2-7
clone_size: many
cdr3_nt: TGCGCCAGCAGCTTGATAGCACAGAGCTCCTACGAGCAGTACTTC
cdr3_aa: CASSLIAQSSYEQYF

d_call: .
v_call: TRBV20-1
j_call: TRBJ2-7
clone_size: many
cdr3_nt: TGCAGTGCTAAGGGGTTCCTCTACGAGCAGTACTTC
cdr3_aa: CSAKGFLYEQYF

d_call: TRBD1
v_call: TRBV20-1
j_call: TRBJ2-7
clone_size: many
cdr3_nt: TGCAGTGCTAGAGATCGGGACAGGGGCTCCTACGAGCAGTACTTC
cdr3_aa: CSARDRDRGSYEQYF

d_call: TRBD1
v_call: TRBV18
j_call: TRBJ1-6
clone_size: .
cdr3_nt: TGTGCCAGCTCACCCGGGACAGGGGGCTGGTCACCCCTCCACTTT
cdr3_aa: CASSPGTGGWSPLHF

d_call: .
v_call: TRBV20-1
j_call: TRBJ1-4
clone_size: .
cdr3_nt: TGCAGTGCTGACCAGGGGTCGGGTGAAAAACTGTTTTTT
cdr3_aa: CSADQGSGEKLFF

d_call: .
v_call: TRBV28
j_call: TRBJ2-3
clone_size: many
cdr3_nt: TGTGCCAGCAGTTCCCATAAAGCCGGCACAGATACGCAGTATTTT
cdr3_aa: CASSSHKAGTDTQYF

d_call: TRBD1
v_call: TRBV7-9
j_call: TRBJ2-1
clone_size: many
cdr3_nt: TGTGCCAGCAGCCCGGGACAGCCCACACAGTTCTTC
cdr3_aa: CASSPGQPTQFF